Below, 21 T cell receptor beta chains from the same sample are listed, as sequenced in a study of blood T cell repertoires in COVID-19. Libraries were prepared by immunoSEQ multiplex PCR; TCRdb keeps only in-frame clonotypes and omits some of them. The repertoire has just over 250,000 clones, about 86% of them found once; the top ten carry around 3.9%. Sequences were obtained from PBMCs or T cells enriched from blood (not recorded which). These receptors all stem from a man in his thirties or forties with acute COVID-19.

The J gene is TRBJ2-1, the V gene TRBV30; 15 bases are a match to TRBD2. J gave up 1 base and V 0 bases, and 7 bases lay outside the gene matches. CDR1 is GTSNPN and CDR2 is SVGIG in the germline V gene (reference sequence). The CDR3 is 19 residues long. DNA for the CDR3: TGTGCCTGGAGTGTACCGAGGACTAGCGGGAGGGGATCCTACAATGAGCAGTTCTTC. Translating it yields CAWSVPRTSGRGSYNEQFF. Using reference TRBV30 and TRBJ2-1 for the parts outside the CDR3, the full variable domain is SQTIHQWPATLVQPVGSPLSLECTVEGTSNPNLYWYRQAAGRGLQLLFYSVGIGQISSEVPQNLSASRPQDRQFILSSKKLLLSDSGFYLCAWSVPRTSGRGSYNEQFFGPGTRLTVL.

This clone was recorded once. This chain joins TRBV4-3 and TRBJ2-4; D is undetermined. CDR1 and CDR2 from the germline V gene are LGHNA and YSLEER. V lost 0 bases and J 9 bases, leaving 12 bases between the germline ends. The CDR3 is made up of 14 amino acids. CDR3 bases: TGCGCCAGCAGCCAAGATCGCGCTAATCCCATTCAGTACTTC. This gives the protein CASSQDRANPIQYF.

The chain joins TRBV13 to TRBJ1-1, with D possibly being TRBD1 (5 bases). CDR3 length equals 13 residues. CDR1 PRHDT and CDR2 FYEKMQ come from the germline V gene (reference sequence). Trimming removed 6 bases from V and 3 bases from J, with 11 bases in between. The CDR3 loop reads CASSYTGDTEAFF. CDR3 DNA: TGTGCCAGCAGTTACACGGGGGACACTGAAGCTTTCTTT.

The V call is TRBV7-9, the J call TRBJ2-1, with D maybe TRBD1 (6 bases). The V and J ends lost 6 bases and 3 bases respectively, with 15 bases between them. CDR1 and CDR2 (germline): SEHNR, FQNEAQ (reference sequence). This CDR3 has 15 amino acids. CDR3 nucleotides: TGTGCCAGCAGAGCCGGGACAAGAAGCTACAATGAGCAGTTCTTC. Its translation: CASRAGTRSYNEQFF. The full variable domain, in which reference TRBV7-9 and TRBJ2-1 provide the parts outside the CDR3, is DTGVSQNPRHKITKRGQNVTFRCDPISEHNRLYWYRQTLGQGPEFLTYFQNEAQLEKSRLLSDRFSAERPKGSFSTLEIQRTEQGDSAMYLCASRAGTRSYNEQFFGPGTRLTVL.

This rearrangement joins TRBV28 to TRBJ2-6; no clear D gene. This CDR3 comprises 14 residues. With 5 bases removed from V and 4 bases from J, the gap between germline ends came to 9 bases. Germline-derived CDR1 and CDR2 are MDHEN and SYDVKM. In DNA form, the CDR3 reads TGTGCCAGCAGTGTTAGTCCGGGGGCCAACGTCCTGACTTTC. Amino acids: CASSVSPGANVLTF.

The rearrangement uses TRBV12-3 or TRBV12-4 and TRBJ1-5, with TRBD1 matching 7 bases. This CDR3 comprises 13 residues. Trimming at V came to 6 bases and at J to 7 bases, leaving 6 bases not matched to a gene. This CDR3 is CASSTGVKQPQHF. DNA for the CDR3: TGTGCCAGCAGCACAGGGGTAAAACAGCCCCAGCATTTT.

V usage is TRBV18 and J usage is TRBJ1-6, with D perhaps matching TRBD1 (6 bases). This CDR3 is built from 12 residues. The germline CDR1 and CDR2 sequences are KGHSH and LQKENI. The V and J ends lost 4 bases and 10 bases respectively, with 8 bases between them. The CDR3 here is CASSQGESPLHF. In DNA, the CDR3 is TGTGCCAGCTCACAGGGGGAATCACCCCTCCACTTT.

The chain has TRBV27 and TRBJ2-3; 8 nucleotides line up with TRBD1. The CDR3 covers 15 residues. Germline V lookup: CDR1 MNHEY, CDR2 SMNVEV (reference sequence). V gave up 7 bases and J gave up 3 bases; unmatched junction bases: 9. The CDR3 sequence is CASTPGGARTDTQYF. Written as DNA, the CDR3 is TGTGCCAGCACGCCAGGGGGCGCAAGGACAGATACGCAGTATTTT.

The chain recombines TRBV7-8 with TRBJ1-1; a possible D gene is TRBD1 (6 bases). V was clipped by 2 bases and J by 3 bases, with 16 bases between them. The CDR3 consists of 16 residues. Per germline, CDR1 SGHVS and CDR2 FQNEAQ. The CDR3 DNA sequence: TGTGCCAGCAGCTTAACGGCCGGACAGTCCGACACTGAAGCTTTCTTT. Amino acids: CASSLTAGQSDTEAFF.

The chain uses TRBV19 and TRBJ1-1; a weak D match, TRBD1 (6 bases). CDR1 LNHDA and CDR2 SQIVND come from the germline V gene (reference sequence). CDR3 length: 17 residues. Trimming left V 6 bases short and J 2 bases short, with 22 bases between. The CDR3, as DNA: TGTGCCAGTAGCCCGAATGAGGACAGTTGGTTAAACACTGAAGCTTTCTTT. It is translated as CASSPNEDSWLNTEAFF.

The chain links TRBV28 to TRBJ2-7, with D perhaps matching TRBD2 (5 bases). V gave up 3 bases and J gave up 6 bases, with 9 bases separating them. CDR3 length: 12 residues. The germline gives CDR1 MDHEN, CDR2 SYDVKM. The CDR3 here is CASSFSGSEQYV. The CDR3 nucleotides read TGTGCCAGCAGTTTTTCGGGGTCCGAGCAGTACGTC.

This clone has a handful of counts. This chain links TRBV7-9 with TRBJ1-5; D is possibly TRBD1 (5 bases). The CDR3 is made up of 12 amino acids. The V gene's germline CDR1 is SEHNR and CDR2 FQNEAQ (reference sequence). V lost 5 bases and J 6 bases, leaving 8 bases between the germline ends. As DNA, the CDR3 is TGTGCCAGCAGCACCCAGGGTCAGCCCCAGCATTTT. The encoded protein is CASSTQGQPQHF.

This clone has only one observation. This CDR3 is CASRETPGTPNEQFF. The CDR3 DNA reads as TGTGCCAGCAGGGAGACACCCGGGACTCCAAATGAGCAGTTCTTC. The chain combines TRBV5-4 with TRBJ2-1, with a possible D match to TRBD2 (6 bases). This CDR3 is built from 15 residues. The V gene lost 5 bases and the J gene lost 7 bases, with 19 bases spanning the gap. Per the germline V gene, CDR1 is SGHNT and CDR2 is YYREEE (reference sequence).

This clone has a handful of counts. The chain links TRBV18 to TRBJ1-3; D perhaps matches TRBD1 (6 bases). V was shortened by 3 bases and J by 0 bases, with 15 bases between the two germline ends. The V gene's germline CDR1 is KGHSH and CDR2 LQKENI. The CDR3 runs 17 residues. The CDR3 loop is CASSPNGQQISGNTIYF. The CDR3 nucleotides read TGTGCCAGCTCACCCAATGGACAGCAAATCTCTGGAAACACCATATATTTT.

The chain employs TRBV6-2 or TRBV6-3 and TRBJ2-7; 9 nucleotides match TRBD2. The CDR3 loop spans 13 amino acids. From germline, CDR1 is MNHEY and CDR2 SVGEGT. The V and J ends lost 6 bases and 6 bases, in that order; junction bases with no gene match: 6. The CDR3 here is CASSPLAGLEQYV. CDR3 DNA sequence: TGTGCCAGCAGCCCGCTAGCGGGACTCGAGCAGTACGTC.

The genes are TRBV2 and TRBJ1-1; 11 nucleotides agree with TRBD1. The CDR3 has 15 residues. The V gene end was trimmed by 10 bases and the J gene end by 1 base; junction bases not matched to a gene: 8. Germline V gives CDR1 SNHLY, CDR2 FYNNEI. DNA for the CDR3: TGTGCCATCCGGGACAGGGGGTTTGGGAACACTGAAGCTTTCTTT. It yields the protein CAIRDRGFGNTEAFF.

V is TRBV21-1 and J is TRBJ1-4; the table's TRBD1 call for D was not verified on the DNA. TRBV21-1 is a recognized pseudogene. The CDR3 is made up of 15 amino acids. DNA of the CDR3: TGTGCCAGCAGAATAAACAGGGGGATTAATGAAAAACTGTTTTTT. Its protein product is CASRINRGINEKLFF.

The V call is TRBV3-1 (or the pseudogene TRBV3-2), the J call TRBJ2-1; 7 bases fit TRBD2. J was trimmed by 7 bases and V by 1 base; bases with no gene match: 4. The CDR3 totals 14 residues. Looked up from germline, CDR1 is LGHDT and CDR2 is YNNKEL (reference sequence). CDR3 nucleotide sequence: TGTGCCAGCAGCCAAGGACTAGCATTAAATGAGCAGTTCTTC. It encodes CASSQGLALNEQFF.

This chain connects TRBV19 to TRBJ1-1; no definite D call. Germline V gene data show CDR1 as LNHDA and CDR2 as SQIVND (reference sequence). Deletions cut 7 bases from V and 1 base from J, with 19 bases between. This CDR3 is built from 16 residues. CDR3 amino acids: CASTTTGVGKNTEAFF. Written as DNA, the CDR3 is TGTGCCAGTACCACCACCGGAGTCGGGAAGAACACTGAAGCTTTCTTT.

This sequence joins TRBV28 and TRBJ2-3; unclear D gene. CDR1 and CDR2 from the germline V gene are MDHEN and SYDVKM. This CDR3 has 12 residues. The V gene lost 6 bases and the J gene lost 12 bases, with 16 bases spanning the gap. Here the CDR3 DNA reads TGTGCCAGCAGCCCCACTCCCTCACTCCAGTATTTT. Amino acid sequence: CASSPTPSLQYF.

The chain carries TRBV5-1 and TRBJ1-2, with unresolved D. V lost 7 bases to trimming and J lost 5 bases, with 12 bases between them. The CDR3 is 12 amino acids. The germline CDR1 and CDR2 sequences are SGHRS and YFSETQ. The CDR3 loop reads CASREGLYGYTF. For the CDR3, the DNA is TGCGCCAGCCGCGAAGGACTTTATGGCTACACCTTC.